The rows below give T cell receptor beta chains drawn from one sample of a study of human T cells and chemical hapten exposure. Via MiXCR, TCRdb re-called the RACE reads, giving one row per CDR3 protein. The table lists about 82,000 distinct CDR3 sequences, about an eighth of them singletons. Sequenced here: whole blood, sampled in connection with sensitization to the hapten diphenylcyclopropenone (DPC). The receptors here all came from a woman aged 45 to 65 with alopecia areata. Some clones in this sample may be carry-over from other donors' samples. The CDR3 runs from the conserved cysteine through the conserved F or W. D genes are given only for firm matches. The listing skips clone size in some rows; elsewhere it reads once, few, many or a size class.

CSVVQGDTEAFF | TGCAGCGTTGTACAGGGGGATACTGAAGCTTTCTTT | TRBV29-1 | many | TRBJ1-1 | TRBD1
CSALGNSNQPQHF | TGCAGCGCCTTAGGGAATAGCAATCAGCCCCAGCATTTT | TRBV29-1 | few | TRBJ1-5 | .
CASSESWETQYF | TGTGCCAGCAGTGAATCTTGGGAGACCCAGTACTTC | TRBV2 | many | TRBJ2-5 | .
CASSPRPSGRVSEQFF | TGTGCCAGCAGCCCCCGCCCTAGCGGGAGGGTCAGTGAGCAGTTCTTC | TRBV7-2 | . | TRBJ2-1 | TRBD2
CASSRQGNQPQHF | TGTGCCAGCTCGCGACAGGGGAATCAGCCCCAGCATTTT | TRBV27 | . | TRBJ1-5 | TRBD1
CASSFYQQNYGYTF | TGCGCCAGCAGCTTTTACCAGCAGAACTATGGCTACACCTTC | TRBV5-1 | . | TRBJ1-2 | .
CSGYTSTDTQYF | TGCAGTGGGTACACTAGCACAGATACGCAGTATTTT | TRBV20-1 | many | TRBJ2-3 | .
CASSPRQVPHTEAFF | TGTGCCAGCTCACCGAGACAGGTCCCTCATACTGAAGCTTTCTTT | TRBV18 | . | TRBJ1-1 | .
CASTGDRVGPSANYGYTF | TGTGCCAGTACGGGGGACAGGGTTGGACCCTCGGCTAACTATGGCTACACCTTC | TRBV19 | . | TRBJ1-2 | TRBD1
CSVDRVDEAFF | TGCAGCGTTGACAGGGTCGATGAAGCTTTCTTT | TRBV29-1 | many | TRBJ1-1 | .
CASSLGPDTQYF | TGTGCCAGCAGCTTAGGCCCAGATACGCAGTATTTT | TRBV9 | many | TRBJ2-3 | .
CASSLPSDGGQQYF | TGTGCCAGCAGCTTACCTTCGGACGGAGGGCAGCAGTATTTT | TRBV7-3 | many | TRBJ2-3 | .
CASSRNQLAGGETQYF | TGCGCCAGCAGCAGGAACCAGCTAGCGGGTGGAGAGACCCAGTACTTC | TRBV5-1 | few | TRBJ2-5 | TRBD2